The clone carrying this TCR beta chain was found a few times. 5'RACE template switching added a universal primer site and UMIs to TCR cDNA. TCRdb analysed the 5' RACE reads with MiXCR anew, one entry per CDR3 protein. Here the sample spans 300,000 to 350,000 distinct CDR3 sequences, about 10% being singletons. V was trimmed by 8 bases and J by 0 bases, leaving 11 bases between them. This CDR3 is 13 amino acids long. From germline, CDR1 is MNHEY and CDR2 SMNVEV (reference sequence). The entry originates in a study of T cells after yellow fever vaccination. The specimen was CD4+ T cells sorted from PBMCs, collected 45 days after the yellow fever booster vaccination. The clonotype comes from a man younger than 30 who received the YFV17D yellow fever vaccine. The chain recombines TRBV27 with TRBJ2-7; possible D gene TRBD2, 7 bases. The CDR3 nucleotides read TGTGCCAGCCGGGGGGACAACTCCTACGAGCAGTACTTC. Its protein product is CASRGDNSYEQYF.